These 26 T cell receptor beta chains were sequenced from one sample in a study of cytomegalovirus exposure and HLA in healthy donors. With 60 Vbeta and 13 Jbeta primers, the PCR was carried out. Here immunoSEQ multiplex PCR was the method, and the copy in TCRdb shows in-frame clones only, minus some. The table has under 200,000 clones, 80% to 90% seen once. Sequenced: PBMCs. The source of these receptors is a woman aged 18-29 years in good health and CMV-seronegative.

The chain employs TRBV28 and TRBJ2-7; 8 bases fit TRBD2. There are 15 residues in the CDR3. Trimming removed 5 bases from V and 2 bases from J; junction bases left unmatched: 8. CDR1 is MDHEN, CDR2 SYDVKM, per germline. The CDR3 bases are TGTGCCAGCAGTCGGGGGGGGCAGGTGACCTACGAGCAGTACTTC. Translated, it gives CASSRGGQVTYEQYF.

The chain links TRBV19 to TRBJ2-3; D ambiguous. The CDR3 has 11 amino acids. V was cut by 0 bases and J by 9 bases, with 4 bases left in between. The germline gives CDR1 LNHDA, CDR2 SQIVND (reference sequence). This chain's CDR3 is CASSIDRTQYF. The CDR3 nucleotides are TGTGCCAGTAGTATAGACAGGACGCAGTATTTT.

This clone was seen more than once but under ten times. The gene calls are TRBV4-2 and TRBJ2-2; D is unclear. Germline CDR1 reads LGHNA; CDR2 reads YNFKEQ. V lost 0 bases to trimming and J lost 9 bases, with 8 bases between them. This CDR3 contains 13 residues. The CDR3 sequence is CASSQDTERELFF. The CDR3 DNA sequence: TGTGCCAGCAGCCAAGACACTGAGAGGGAGCTGTTTTTT.

V and J are TRBV7-8 and TRBJ1-2; D is perhaps TRBD1 (5 bases). The length of the CDR3 is 15 residues. Looked up from germline, CDR1 is SGHVS and CDR2 is FQNEAQ. Trimming pared 5 bases from V and 4 bases from J, leaving 17 bases between. The CDR3 DNA is TGTGCCAGCAGCGCCCGCAGGGATTGGGGCTATGGCTACACCTTC. It translates to CASSARRDWGYGYTF.

This clone was seen once. This chain joins TRBV30 and TRBJ2-3; perhaps TRBD1 as D (6 bases). Trimming pared 0 bases from V and 4 bases from J, leaving 14 bases between. Germline assignment: CDR1 GTSNPN and CDR2 SVGIG (reference sequence). The CDR3 sequence is 15 residues long. The DNA for the CDR3 is TGTGCCTGGAGTGTTAACCTCAGGGGCGCAGATACGCAGTATTTT. Protein: CAWSVNLRGADTQYF. The full variable domain, in which reference TRBV30 and TRBJ2-3 provide the parts outside the CDR3, is SQTIHQWPATLVQPVGSPLSLECTVEGTSNPNLYWYRQAAGRGLQLLFYSVGIGQISSEVPQNLSASRPQDRQFILSSKKLLLSDSGFYLCAWSVNLRGADTQYFGPGTRLTVL.

CDR3 coding DNA: TGTGCCAGCAGCTTGGACATGGGGGCTCGGGATGAAGCTTTCTTT. Protein: CASSLDMGARDEAFF. The V call is TRBV5-6, the J call TRBJ1-1; perhaps TRBD1 as D (6 bases). V was shortened by 0 bases and J by 7 bases, with 16 bases between the two germline ends. Germline values: CDR1 SGHDT, CDR2 YYEEEE. The CDR3 is 15 residues long.

The gene calls are TRBV18 and TRBJ2-7, with 7 bases that match TRBD1. Germline assignment: CDR1 KGHSH and CDR2 LQKENI. The CDR3 runs 14 residues. After removal of 3 bases from V and 2 bases from J, the junction contained 4 bases not matched to a gene. CDR3 sequence: CASSPGQLTYEQYF. The CDR3 DNA reads TGTGCCAGCTCACCGGGACAGCTTACCTACGAGCAGTACTTC.

Turning to this clone: Germline is not matched at one junction end, which may reflect a read error. The chain joins TRBV7-7 to TRBJ2-1, with D perhaps assigned TRBD1 or TRBD2 (5 bases each). This CDR3 is built from 13 residues. CDR1 SSHAT and CDR2 FNYEAQ come from the germline V gene (reference sequence). The CDR3 loop is CASSLQDWGEQFF. Written as DNA, the CDR3 is TGTGCTAGCAGCTTACAGGACTGGGGTGAGCAGTTCTTC.

This clone was observed a handful of times. V gene TRBV6-4 combines with J gene TRBJ2-7, with 8 positions matching TRBD2. This CDR3 spans 18 amino acids. In germline, CDR1 is MRHNA, CDR2 SNTAGT. With V trimmed by 5 bases and J by 4 bases, 19 bases remained unmatched. In nucleotides, the CDR3 is TGTGCCAGCAGTTTTGGGCGTAGCGGGAAGGAGTTAGAGTACGAGCAGTACTTC. Its translation is CASSFGRSGKELEYEQYF.

The rearrangement joins TRBV5-5 to TRBJ2-3; TRBD2 matches 9 bases. The V gene end was trimmed by 0 bases and the J gene end by 4 bases; junction bases not matched to a gene: 0. The CDR3 covers 14 residues. The germline V gene encodes CDR1 SGHKS and CDR2 YYEKEE (reference sequence). The CDR3 sequence: CASSLVAGADTQYF. DNA of the CDR3: TGTGCCAGCAGCTTGGTAGCGGGAGCAGATACGCAGTATTTT.

The CDR3 is CASSLDPGGEKLFF. The CDR3 nucleotides are TGTGCCAGCAGCTTAGATCCGGGAGGGGAAAAACTGTTTTTT. V is TRBV7-6 and J is TRBJ1-4; D remains ambiguous. This CDR3 is 14 amino acids long. Trimming took off 1 base at V and 8 bases at J, with 11 bases between the two ends. The germline gives CDR1 SGHVS, CDR2 FNYEAQ.

V and J are TRBV21-1 and TRBJ2-7; TRBD1 is taken as the D call from the table, unchecked against the DNA. TRBV21-1 represents a pseudogene. The CDR3 loop spans 15 amino acids. The CDR3 loop reads CASSKDRQPSYEQYF. CDR3 sequence (DNA): TGTGCCAGCAGCAAGGACAGACAACCCTCCTACGAGCAGTACTTC.

This clone was observed a handful of times. V and J are TRBV5-8 and TRBJ1-5; 9 bases map to TRBD1. Trimming cost V 0 bases and J 5 bases; bases outside gene matches: 3. CDR1 SGHTS and CDR2 YDEGEE come from the germline V gene. This CDR3 contains 15 residues. The CDR3 loop reads CASSLGDREDQPQHF. DNA for the CDR3: TGTGCCAGCAGCTTGGGGGACAGGGAGGATCAGCCCCAGCATTTT.

V gene TRBV6-1 combines with J gene TRBJ1-5; 7 bases line up with TRBD1. V shed 5 bases and J 3 bases; nucleotides not matched to a gene: 4. Germline V gene data show CDR1 as MNHNS and CDR2 as SASEGT. The CDR3 spans 14 residues. The CDR3 bases are TGTGCCAGCAGTTGGACAGGTGACAATCAGCCCCAGCATTTT. It is translated as CASSWTGDNQPQHF.

The chain employs TRBV29-1 and TRBJ2-1; TRBD2 aligns across 13 bases. Per germline, CDR1 SQVTM and CDR2 ANQGSEA. The junction had 0 bases not matched to a gene; V was cut back by 4 bases and J by 0 bases. The CDR3 spans 15 residues. The CDR3 sequence: CSVGTSGSSYNEQFF. The DNA of the CDR3 is TGCAGCGTTGGGACTAGCGGGAGCTCCTACAATGAGCAGTTCTTC.

This chain links TRBV5-4 with TRBJ2-7; no clear D. Germline V lookup: CDR1 SGHNT, CDR2 YYREEE (reference sequence). CDR3 size: 15 residues. Trimming pared 4 bases from V and 4 bases from J, leaving 18 bases between. As DNA, the CDR3 is TGTGCCAGCAGCCCCCACCCTACAGATGCGTACGAGCAGTACTTC. This gives the protein CASSPHPTDAYEQYF.

The rearrangement joins TRBV30 to TRBJ1-1; a weak D match, TRBD1 (6 bases). The CDR3 spans 12 residues. The ends were cut back, 4 bases at V and 8 bases at J, with 14 bases in the middle. Germline loops: CDR1 GTSNPN, CDR2 SVGIG (reference sequence). The CDR3 spells CAWTRLDREAFF. CDR3 DNA: TGTGCCTGGACCCGCCTCGACAGGGAAGCTTTCTTT. The entire variable domain, with the rest obtained from reference TRBV30 and TRBJ1-1, is as follows: SQTIHQWPATLVQPVGSPLSLECTVEGTSNPNLYWYRQAAGRGLQLLFYSVGIGQISSEVPQNLSASRPQDRQFILSSKKLLLSDSGFYLCAWTRLDREAFFGQGTRLTVV.

The chain links TRBV2 to TRBJ2-3, with 8 positions matching TRBD2. The CDR3 has 14 residues. V was pared by 11 bases and J by 1 base, with 8 bases of the junction left unmatched. Germline V gives CDR1 SNHLY, CDR2 FYNNEI. The CDR3 is CAGGGFGGTDTQYF. The CDR3 region has the DNA TGTGCCGGCGGGGGGTTCGGCGGCACAGATACGCAGTATTTT.

The CDR3 here is CSVLLTASYEQYF. The CDR3, as DNA: TGCAGCGTTCTATTGACAGCTTCCTACGAGCAGTACTTC. The chain recombines TRBV29-1 with TRBJ2-7; TRBD1 is a possible D gene (5 bases). This CDR3 comprises 13 residues. Germline V gene lookup returns CDR1 SQVTM and CDR2 ANQGSEA. Trimming took 5 bases from V and 1 from J, leaving 12 bases between them.

This clone was observed a single time. V gene TRBV7-2 combines with J gene TRBJ1-5, with TRBD1 matching 7 bases. CDR1 and CDR2 from the germline V gene are SGHTA and FQGNSA. The CDR3 loop spans 13 amino acids. V was pared by 5 bases and J by 4 bases, with 2 bases of the junction left unmatched. This CDR3 reads CASSPQGNQPQHF. The CDR3 DNA is TGTGCCAGCAGCCCACAGGGGAATCAGCCCCAGCATTTT.

The J gene is TRBJ2-1, the V gene TRBV7-9; D perhaps matches TRBD2 (7 bases). The germline V and J ends were trimmed by 0 bases and 0 bases, with 18 bases remaining between them. Germline values: CDR1 SEHNR, CDR2 FQNEAQ (reference sequence). This CDR3 has 19 amino acids. The DNA of the CDR3 is TGTGCCAGCAGCTTAGCGGGGGGGGGCTACTTAAGCTCCTACAATGAGCAGTTCTTC. It is translated as CASSLAGGGYLSSYNEQFF. The whole variable domain, filled in from reference TRBV7-9 and TRBJ2-1, reads DTGVSQNPRHKITKRGQNVTFRCDPISEHNRLYWYRQTLGQGPEFLTYFQNEAQLEKSRLLSDRFSAERPKGSFSTLEIQRTEQGDSAMYLCASSLAGGGYLSSYNEQFFGPGTRLTVL.

The rearrangement joins TRBV27 to TRBJ2-2, with 11 bases fitting TRBD2. From germline, CDR1 is MNHEY and CDR2 SMNVEV (reference sequence). Trimming cost V 8 bases and J 5 bases; bases outside gene matches: 10. This CDR3 has 16 residues. CDR3 protein: CASSSEGLAETGELFF. The CDR3 DNA is TGTGCCAGCTCAAGCGAGGGACTAGCGGAGACCGGGGAGCTGTTTTTT.

This clone turned up a few times. The chain uses TRBV5-1 and TRBJ2-7, with TRBD1 matching over 12 bases. V was pared by 3 bases and J by 5 bases, with 15 bases of the junction left unmatched. There are 18 residues in the CDR3. Germline CDR1 and CDR2: SGHRS and YFSETQ. CDR3 region: CASSSKPGQGAWGDEQYF. The DNA of the CDR3 is TGCGCCAGCAGCTCTAAACCGGGACAGGGGGCATGGGGGGACGAGCAGTACTTC.

The chain uses TRBV14 and TRBJ1-4, with TRBD1 matching over 9 bases. The J segment lost 6 bases and the V segment lost 2 bases, leaving 4 bases of the junction unmatched. The CDR3 is 15 amino acids. Germline-derived CDR1 and CDR2 are SGHDN and FVKESK. The CDR3 region is CASSQYRTGDEKLFF. In DNA, the CDR3 is TGTGCCAGCAGCCAATACAGGACAGGGGATGAAAAACTGTTTTTT.

Only one count was recorded for this clone. The rearrangement links TRBV7-9 to TRBJ2-7; 12 positions agree with TRBD2. This CDR3 spans 13 amino acids. V was pared by 7 bases and J by 6 bases, with 4 bases of the junction left unmatched. Germline CDR1 and CDR2: SEHNR and FQNEAQ (reference sequence). The CDR3 spells CASKTSGRREQYF. CDR3 DNA sequence: TGTGCCAGCAAGACTAGCGGGAGACGCGAGCAGTACTTC.

The chain combines TRBV7-8 with TRBJ2-7, with D unclear. This CDR3 spans 12 amino acids. Deletions cut 4 bases from V and 2 bases from J, with 6 bases between. Per germline, CDR1 SGHVS and CDR2 FQNEAQ. CDR3 protein: CASSSIAYEQYF. The CDR3 DNA is TGTGCCAGCAGCTCGATAGCCTACGAGCAGTACTTC. Filled out from reference TRBV7-8 and TRBJ2-7, the complete variable domain reads GAGVSQSPRYKVAKRGQDVALRCDPISGHVSLFWYQQALGQGPEFLTYFQNEAQLDKSGLPSDRFFAERPEGSVSTLKIQRTQQEDSAVYLCASSSIAYEQYFGPGTRLTVT.